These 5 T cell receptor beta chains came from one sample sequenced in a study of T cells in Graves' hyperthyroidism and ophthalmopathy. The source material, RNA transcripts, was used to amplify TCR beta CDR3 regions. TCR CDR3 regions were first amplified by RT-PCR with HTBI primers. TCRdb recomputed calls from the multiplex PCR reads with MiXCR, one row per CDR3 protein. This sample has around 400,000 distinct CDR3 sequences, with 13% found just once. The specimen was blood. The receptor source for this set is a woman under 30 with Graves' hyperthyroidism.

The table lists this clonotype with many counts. The CDR3 coding sequence is TGTGCCAGCAGCTGGAGGACAGGGGGCCAAGAGACCCAGTACTTC. Protein product: CASSWRTGGQETQYF. J is TRBJ2-5 and V is TRBV7-6; 10 bases fit TRBD1. V shed 4 bases, J shed 1 base, and the junction held 3 bases outside the gene matches. CDR3 length equals 15 residues. Germline V gives CDR1 SGHVS, CDR2 FNYEAQ.

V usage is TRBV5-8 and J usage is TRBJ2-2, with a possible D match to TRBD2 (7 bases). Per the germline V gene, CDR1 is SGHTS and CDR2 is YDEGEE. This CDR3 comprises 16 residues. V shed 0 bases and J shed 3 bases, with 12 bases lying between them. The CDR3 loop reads CASSLVGGRDTGELFF. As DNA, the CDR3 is TGTGCCAGCAGCTTGGTCGGGGGGCGCGACACCGGGGAGCTGTTTTTT.

In DNA, the CDR3 is TGCGCCAGCAGCCATAGCGGGAGCACAGATACGCAGTATTTT. This encodes CASSHSGSTDTQYF. The chain employs TRBV5-1 and TRBJ2-3, with 7 bases fitting TRBD2. Germline V gene lookup returns CDR1 SGHRS and CDR2 YFSETQ. V lost 4 bases and J lost 0; bases outside the gene matches: 2. The CDR3 runs 14 residues.

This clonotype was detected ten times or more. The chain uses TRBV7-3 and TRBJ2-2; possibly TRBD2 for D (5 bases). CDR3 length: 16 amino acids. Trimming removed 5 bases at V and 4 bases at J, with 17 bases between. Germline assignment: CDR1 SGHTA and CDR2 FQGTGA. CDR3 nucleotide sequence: TGTGCCAGCAGCCTAGTGGGTGGGAGCGGCACCGGGGAGCTGTTTTTT. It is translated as CASSLVGGSGTGELFF.

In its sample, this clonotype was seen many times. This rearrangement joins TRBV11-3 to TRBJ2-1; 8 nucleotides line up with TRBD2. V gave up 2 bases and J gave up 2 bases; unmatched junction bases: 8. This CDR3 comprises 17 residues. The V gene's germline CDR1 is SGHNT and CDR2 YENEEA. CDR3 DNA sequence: TGTGCCAGCAGCTTACGCGGGGGGCTAGCGACCTACAATGAGCAGTTCTTC. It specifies CASSLRGGLATYNEQFF.